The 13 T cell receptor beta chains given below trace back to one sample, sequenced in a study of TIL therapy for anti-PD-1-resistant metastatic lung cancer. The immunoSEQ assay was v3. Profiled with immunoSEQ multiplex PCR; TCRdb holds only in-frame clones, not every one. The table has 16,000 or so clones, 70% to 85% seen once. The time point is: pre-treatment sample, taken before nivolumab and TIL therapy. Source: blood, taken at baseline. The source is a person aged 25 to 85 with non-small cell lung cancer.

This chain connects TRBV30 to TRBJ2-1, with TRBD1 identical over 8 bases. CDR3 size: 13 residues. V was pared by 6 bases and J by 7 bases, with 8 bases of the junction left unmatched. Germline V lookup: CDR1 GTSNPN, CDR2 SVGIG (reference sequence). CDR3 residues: CACWTGTGNEQFF. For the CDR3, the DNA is TGTGCCTGCTGGACAGGGACTGGGAATGAGCAGTTCTTC.

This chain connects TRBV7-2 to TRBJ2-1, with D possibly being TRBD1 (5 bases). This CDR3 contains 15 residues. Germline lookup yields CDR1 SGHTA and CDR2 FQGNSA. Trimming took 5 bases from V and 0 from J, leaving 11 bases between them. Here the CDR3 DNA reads TGTGCCAGCAGCGACAGATACAGCTCCTACAATGAGCAGTTCTTC. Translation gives CASSDRYSSYNEQFF.

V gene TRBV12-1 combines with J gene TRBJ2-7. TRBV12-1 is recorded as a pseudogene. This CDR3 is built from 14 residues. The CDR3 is CASSFAAGDYEQYF. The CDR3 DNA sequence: TGTGCCAGCAGCTTTGCGGCTGGGGACTACGAGCAGTACTTC.

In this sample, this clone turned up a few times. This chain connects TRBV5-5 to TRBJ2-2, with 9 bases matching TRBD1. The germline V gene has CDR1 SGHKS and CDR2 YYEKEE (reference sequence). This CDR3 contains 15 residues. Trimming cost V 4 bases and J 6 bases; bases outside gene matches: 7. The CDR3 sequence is CASSMDRGIAGELFF. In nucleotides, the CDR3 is TGTGCCAGCAGCATGGACAGGGGAATAGCCGGGGAGCTGTTTTTT.

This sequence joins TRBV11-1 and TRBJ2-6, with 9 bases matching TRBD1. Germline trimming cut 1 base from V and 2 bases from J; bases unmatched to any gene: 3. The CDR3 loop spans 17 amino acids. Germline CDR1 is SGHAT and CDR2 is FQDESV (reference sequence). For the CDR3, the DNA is TGTGCCAGCAGCTTAGGGGACAGGGTTACTGGGGCCAACGTCCTGACTTTC. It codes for CASSLGDRVTGANVLTF.

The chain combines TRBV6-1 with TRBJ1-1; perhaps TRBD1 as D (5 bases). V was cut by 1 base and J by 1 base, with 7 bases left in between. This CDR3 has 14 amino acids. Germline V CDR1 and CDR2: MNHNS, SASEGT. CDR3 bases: TGTGCCAGCAGTGAAGAGGGGACGAACACTGAAGCTTTCTTT. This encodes CASSEEGTNTEAFF.

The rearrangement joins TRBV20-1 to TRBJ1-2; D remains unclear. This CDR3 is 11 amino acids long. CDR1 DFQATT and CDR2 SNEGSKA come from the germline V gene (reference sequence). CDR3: CRAQKNYGYTF. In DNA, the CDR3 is TGCAGAGCACAGAAGAACTATGGCTACACCTTC.

The DNA of the CDR3 is TGCGCCAGCAGCTTGACAGGTCCAAGCTCTGGGGCCAACGTCCTGACTTTC. It encodes CASSLTGPSSGANVLTF. The chain combines TRBV5-1 with TRBJ2-6; possible D gene TRBD1, 5 bases. V lost 1 base and J lost 0, with 11 bases in between. CDR3 length: 17 amino acids. Germline values: CDR1 SGHRS, CDR2 YFSETQ.

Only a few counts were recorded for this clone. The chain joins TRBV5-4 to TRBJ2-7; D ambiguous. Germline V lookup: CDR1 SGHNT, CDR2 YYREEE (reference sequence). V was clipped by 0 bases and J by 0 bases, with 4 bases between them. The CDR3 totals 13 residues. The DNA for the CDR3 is TGTGCCAGCAGCTTGGAGACCTCCTACGAGCAGTACTTC. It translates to CASSLETSYEQYF.

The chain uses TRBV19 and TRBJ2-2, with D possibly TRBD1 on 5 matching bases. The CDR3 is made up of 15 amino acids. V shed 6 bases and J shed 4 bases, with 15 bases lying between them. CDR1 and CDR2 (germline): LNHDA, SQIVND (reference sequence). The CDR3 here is CASSLNPQGTGELFF. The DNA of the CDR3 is TGTGCCAGTAGCCTCAACCCCCAGGGCACCGGGGAGCTGTTTTTT.

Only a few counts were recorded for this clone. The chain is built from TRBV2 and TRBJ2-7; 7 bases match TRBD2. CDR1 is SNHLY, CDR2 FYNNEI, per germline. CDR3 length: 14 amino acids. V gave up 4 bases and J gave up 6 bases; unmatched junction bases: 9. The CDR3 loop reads CASSGLAAASEQYF. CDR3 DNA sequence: TGTGCCAGCAGTGGGCTAGCGGCAGCCTCCGAGCAGTACTTC.

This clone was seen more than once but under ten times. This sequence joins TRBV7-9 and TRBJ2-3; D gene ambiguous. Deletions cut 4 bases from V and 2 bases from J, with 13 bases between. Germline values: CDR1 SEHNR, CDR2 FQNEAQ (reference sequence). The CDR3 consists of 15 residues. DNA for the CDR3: TGTGCCAGCAGCTCCCCCTACTTAACCACAGATACGCAGTATTTT. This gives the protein CASSSPYLTTDTQYF.

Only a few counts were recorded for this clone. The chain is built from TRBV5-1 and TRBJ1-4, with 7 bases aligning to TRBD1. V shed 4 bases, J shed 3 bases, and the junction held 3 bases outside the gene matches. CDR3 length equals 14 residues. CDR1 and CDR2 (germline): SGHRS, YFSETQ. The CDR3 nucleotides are TGCGCCAGCAGCCGACAGGGAGCTAATGAAAAACTGTTTTTT. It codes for CASSRQGANEKLFF.